These T cell receptor beta chains were read from a single sample in a study of T cell responses to AZD1222 COVID-19 vaccine. Assay: immunoSEQ multiplex PCR; the TCRdb copy retains only in-frame clones and omits some. Here the sample spans about 110,000 clones, roughly 89% being singletons. This sample comprised peripheral blood, obtained 28 days after the second AZD1222 dose. The source of these receptors is an adult who received the AZD1222 COVID-19 vaccine. Both conserved end residues are part of each CDR3. The D gene is left open where the match is weak. Clone size, where shown, is once, few, many, or a class for clones that have expanded.

cdr3_length j_call d_call clone_size v_call cdr3_aa cdr3_nt
14 TRBJ1-1 - - TRBV9 CASSVVRCPTGAFF TGTGCCAGCAGCGTAGTCAGGTGCCCCACGGGAGCTTTCTTT
17 TRBJ2-5 TRBD2 - TRBV7-8 CASLRGPRGGAWETQYF TGTGCCAGCCTCCGAGGGCCCCGCGGGGGGGCTTGGGAGACCCAGTACTTC
14 TRBJ2-5 TRBD1 once TRBV6-5 CASTRGPRQETQYF TGTGCCAGCACGAGGGGGCCCCGCCAAGAGACCCAGTACTTC
11 TRBJ1-1 - - TRBV15 CATSHGTEAFF TGTGCCACCAGCCATGGCACTGAAGCTTTCTTT
14 TRBJ1-4 TRBD1 - TRBV7-9 CASSRTGTNEKLFF TGTGCCAGCAGCAGGACAGGAACTAATGAAAAACTGTTTTTT
13 TRBJ2-7 - - TRBV13 CASSAGQSYEQYF TGTGCCAGCAGCGCGGGACAGAGCTACGAGCAGTACTTC
11 TRBJ1-2 - - TRBV12-3/TRBV12-4 CASSPGYGYTF TGTGCCAGCAGCCCGGGGTATGGCTACACCTTC
12 TRBJ1-1 - - TRBV19 CAIGDGNTEAFF TGTGCCATTGGGGACGGTAACACTGAAGCTTTCTTT
13 TRBJ1-3 - - TRBV25-1 CASSEGRRNTIYF TGTGCCAGCAGTGAGGGTCGTAGAAACACCATATATTTT
15 TRBJ1-4 TRBD1 - TRBV5-1 CASSLEAGGVEKLFF TGCGCCAGCAGCTTGGAAGCAGGGGGCGTAGAAAAACTGTTTTTT
12 TRBJ1-2 - - TRBV2 CASSEQGRGYTF TGTGCCAGCAGTGAACAGGGGCGTGGCTACACCTTC
15 TRBJ1-6 TRBD1 - TRBV7-8 CASSVGTGHNSPLHF TGTGCCAGCAGCGTCGGGACAGGGCATAATTCACCCCTCCACTTT
11 TRBJ2-1 - - TRBV20-1 CSARENNEQFF TGCAGTGCTAGGGAAAACAATGAGCAGTTCTTC
19 TRBJ2-7 TRBD1 - TRBV23-1 CASSSSDRGRLPPFPEQYF TGCGCCAGCAGTTCGTCGGACAGGGGGCGTCTCCCCCCCTTTCCCGAGCAGTACTTC
13 TRBJ1-1 - - TRBV7-9 CASSLMRSTEAFF TGTGCCAGCAGCTTGATGAGGTCCACTGAAGCTTTCTTT
15 TRBJ2-1 - - TRBV29-1 CSVEGTDPPYNEQFF TGCAGCGTTGAAGGGACCGACCCCCCATACAATGAGCAGTTCTTC
11 TRBJ1-2 - - TRBV10-3 CAISGQYGYTF TGTGCCATCAGTGGACAGTATGGCTACACCTTC
14 TRBJ1-1 - - TRBV9 CASSVVSRGTEAFF TGTGCCAGCAGCGTAGTATCCCGAGGGACTGAAGCTTTCTTT
13 TRBJ2-7 - - TRBV10-2 CASSEVSSYEQYF TGCGCCAGCAGTGAGGTCAGCTCCTACGAGCAGTACTTC
14 TRBJ1-1 - - TRBV7-9 CASSIPTGIGGAFF TGTGCCAGCAGCATCCCGACAGGCATTGGTGGAGCTTTCTTT
13 TRBJ1-4 - - TRBV19 CASIGQGREKLFF TGTGCCAGTATCGGGCAGGGTCGGGAAAAACTGTTTTTT
15 TRBJ2-1 TRBD1 - TRBV5-1 CASSLRSTGGDEQFF TGCGCCAGCAGCTTGAGGTCGACAGGGGGCGATGAGCAGTTCTTC
14 TRBJ1-5 TRBD1 once TRBV6-5 CASSRDRGNQPQHF TGTGCCAGCAGCCGGGACAGGGGAAATCAGCCCCAGCATTTT
13 TRBJ2-7 - - TRBV7-7 CASSLLTGGSQYF TGTGCTAGCAGCTTACTCACTGGGGGATCGCAGTACTTC
14 TRBJ2-2 TRBD1 - TRBV6-2/TRBV6-3 CASSYGQGSGELFF TGTGCCAGCAGTTACGGACAGGGTTCCGGGGAGCTGTTTTTT
15 TRBJ2-1 TRBD2 - TRBV2 CASRGTSGGLAEQFF TGTGCCAGCAGAGGGACTAGCGGGGGTTTGGCCGAGCAGTTCTTC
16 TRBJ2-3 TRBD2 - TRBV25-1 CASSRTSGGHTDTQYF TGTGCCAGCAGTAGGACTAGCGGGGGGCACACAGATACGCAGTATTTT
13 TRBJ1-2 - - TRBV2 CASSEQGSYGYTF TGTGCCAGCAGTGAGCAAGGGTCCTATGGCTACACCTTC
15 TRBJ2-6 - once TRBV28 CASHSLGVGGNVLTF TGTGCCAGCCATTCCCTAGGCGTAGGGGGCAACGTCCTGACTTTC
15 TRBJ2-5 TRBD1 - TRBV5-1 CASSSGTGPGETQYF TGCGCCAGCAGCTCCGGGACAGGGCCGGGCGAGACCCAGTACTTC
15 TRBJ1-5 TRBD1 - TRBV7-9 CASSLGGTGGESQHF TGTGCCAGCAGCTTAGGTGGTACAGGGGGCGAATCCCAGCATTTT
14 TRBJ2-3 - - TRBV6-5 CASSRTAGTDTQYF TGTGCCAGCAGTCGAACAGCCGGCACAGATACGCAGTATTTT
17 TRBJ1-3 TRBD1 - TRBV28 CASSLQTGVRSGNTIYF TGTGCCAGCAGTTTACAGACAGGGGTTCGTTCCGGAAACACCATATATTTT
18 TRBJ2-5 TRBD2 - TRBV7-2 CASKPPWASGGVQETQYF TGTGCCAGCAAACCGCCGTGGGCTAGCGGGGGCGTCCAAGAGACCCAGTACTTC
13 TRBJ2-7 - - TRBV7-3 CASSQTHSYEQYF TGTGCCAGCAGCCAGACACACTCCTACGAGCAGTACTTC
12 TRBJ1-2 - - TRBV7-2 CASSPGTSGYTF TGTGCCAGCAGCCCAGGGACATCCGGCTACACCTTC